The text below deals with one T cell receptor (beta chain). The antigen remains unidentified. It was after more than nine days of culture that CD4+ T cells were isolated. Vaccination of participants consisted of two doses of either the BNT162b2 or mRNA-1273 vaccine. Testing of the vaccine recipients showed negative nucleocapsid antibodies and no prior SARS-CoV-2 infection. Cultures had half their medium replaced with IL-2 medium on days 3 and 7. The data originate from a study of vaccination effects on CD4 cells after COVID-19. The overall study: It was a median of 72 days after the second dose that post-vaccine samples were obtained.

Only in-frame clones appear in the TCRdb table, and some are missing; sequencing was by immunoSEQ multiplex PCR. The sample carries some 30,000 clones, around 70% recorded once. Trimming at V came to 4 bases and at J to 6 bases, leaving 13 bases not matched to a gene. The germline V gene has CDR1 SGHTA and CDR2 FQGNSA. The CDR3 has 18 amino acids. Study-wide results and limits: Vaccine- and infection-induced clones showed marked clonal contraction late following vaccination.

The V gene is TRBV7-2, the J gene TRBJ2-6; 9 nucleotides line up with TRBD1. The sample was CD4+ T cells from PBMCs cultured without peptide, taken after COVID-19 vaccination. This sequence was found in a human donor who received a COVID-19 vaccine. The CDR3 DNA reads as TGTGCCAGCAGCTCCCGGGACAGGGTAAACTTGGCGGCCAACGTCCTGACTTTC. Protein product: CASSSRDRVNLAANVLTF.